This entry describes one TCR beta chain. Its target is not known. The limits of the CDR3 on the DNA are not certain, so only TCRdb's listed CDR3 is given. The sample belongs to a study of T cells and Merkel cell carcinoma outcomes. Study-wide results and caveats: In Merkel cell carcinoma, repertoire and T-cell density reportedly predicted outcomes.

Method: immunoSEQ multiplex PCR; TCRdb's copy keeps in-frame clones and lacks some. The repertoire holds more than 1,500 clones, with 90% to 95% as singletons. Germline CDR1 MDHEN, CDR2 SYDVKM. Inclusive of both ends, the CDR3 amounts to 12 amino acids. This chain uses TRBV28 with TRBJ1-2. Source material: tumor tissue from Merkel cell carcinoma. The TCR sequence derives from a human donor with Merkel cell carcinoma. CDR3 region: CASSSSGAGYTF.